The entry below describes one TCR beta chain. This specimen comes from a study of T cell changes during pregnancy in multiple sclerosis. CDR1 SGHRS and CDR2 YFSETQ come from the germline V gene. V shed 7 bases, J shed 7 bases, and the junction held 10 bases outside the gene matches. The CDR3 is 13 residues long. The repertoire was sequenced with immunoSEQ multiplex PCR; TCRdb's copy has only in-frame clones and lacks some. The data hold fewer than 95,000 clones, with about 94% observed a single time. This chain joins TRBV5-1 and TRBJ2-7, with TRBD1 matching over 8 bases. This receptor was identified in a female donor in good health, enrolled as a control in a pregnancy study. This specimen consisted of peripheral blood, obtained in the first trimester of pregnancy. CDR3 DNA sequence: TGCGCCAGCGGGGATGGACAGGGTCAAGAGCAGTACTTC. Protein product: CASGDGQGQEQYF.